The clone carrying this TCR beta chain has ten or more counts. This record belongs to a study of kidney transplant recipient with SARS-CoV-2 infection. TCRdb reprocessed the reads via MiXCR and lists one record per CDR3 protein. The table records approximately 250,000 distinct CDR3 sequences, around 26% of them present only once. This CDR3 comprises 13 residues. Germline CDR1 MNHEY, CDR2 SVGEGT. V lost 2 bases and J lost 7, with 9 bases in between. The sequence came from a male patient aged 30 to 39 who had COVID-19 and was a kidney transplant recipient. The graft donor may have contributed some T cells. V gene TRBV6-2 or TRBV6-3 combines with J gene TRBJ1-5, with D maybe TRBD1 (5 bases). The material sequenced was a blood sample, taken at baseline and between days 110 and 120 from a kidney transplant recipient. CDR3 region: CASSYRTTQPQHF. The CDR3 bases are TGTGCCAGCAGTTACCGGACAACCCAGCCCCAGCATTTT.